A single sample is the source of the 9 T cell receptor beta chains below, sequenced in a study of cytomegalovirus exposure and HLA in healthy donors. The PCR used 60 Vbeta and 13 Jbeta primers. Clones were sequenced by immunoSEQ multiplex PCR, and TCRdb holds only the in-frame ones, with some missing. The sample contains 210,000 or so clones, approximately 82% of which appear only once. Sequencing used PBMCs. These receptor sequences come from a woman between 35 and 50 years old in good health and CMV-seronegative.

V is TRBV7-9 and J is TRBJ2-3; maybe TRBD2 (6 bases). The ends were cut back, 11 bases at V and 2 bases at J, with 11 bases in the middle. Looked up from germline, CDR1 is SEHNR and CDR2 is FQNEAQ (reference sequence). The CDR3 is 12 residues long. The CDR3 reads CAGAGNTDTQYF. CDR3 sequence (DNA): TGTGCCGGTGCGGGGAACACAGATACGCAGTATTTT. Full variable domain (rest looked up from reference TRBV7-9 and TRBJ2-3): DTGVSQNPRHKITKRGQNVTFRCDPISEHNRLYWYRQTLGQGPEFLTYFQNEAQLEKSRLLSDRFSAERPKGSFSTLEIQRTEQGDSAMYLCAGAGNTDTQYFGPGTRLTVL.

V and J are TRBV7-6 and TRBJ1-2; D not certain. The CDR3 sequence is 14 residues long. V lost 1 base and J 5 bases, leaving 11 bases between the germline ends. Germline assignment: CDR1 SGHVS and CDR2 FNYEAQ. DNA for the CDR3: TGTGCCAGCAGCTTAGAATCTGCCGAGTATGGCTACACCTTC. Encoded protein: CASSLESAEYGYTF.

This clone was detected only a few times. The genes are TRBV4-2 and TRBJ1-2; D is perhaps TRBD1 (5 bases). This CDR3 region has 16 residues. Germline CDR1 is LGHNA and CDR2 is YNFKEQ. The V end was cut by 0 bases, the J end by 6 bases, with 17 bases between. The CDR3 sequence is CASSQDLRRQGNGYTF. DNA of the CDR3: TGTGCCAGCAGCCAAGATCTGAGAAGGCAGGGCAATGGCTACACCTTC.

DNA of the CDR3: TGTGCCAGCAGTGAAATTCGGGGTGCGTTCTTC. This encodes CASSEIRGAFF. The chain has TRBV6-1 and TRBJ2-1; D might be TRBD2 (5 bases). This CDR3 contains 11 residues. Germline lookup yields CDR1 MNHNS and CDR2 SASEGT. V was trimmed by 2 bases and J by 15 bases, leaving 11 bases between them.

This clone was counted once. The chain has TRBV27 and TRBJ2-7; perhaps TRBD1 as D (6 bases). Germline V lookup: CDR1 MNHEY, CDR2 SMNVEV (reference sequence). V lost 5 bases and J 5 bases, leaving 13 bases between the germline ends. The CDR3 loop spans 13 amino acids. DNA for the CDR3: TGTGCCAGCAGTAGAGTTGAGGGGGACGAGCAGTACTTC. Translated: CASSRVEGDEQYF.

The chain combines TRBV11-3 with TRBJ2-2; 10 nucleotides agree with TRBD1. The germline V gene has CDR1 SGHNT and CDR2 YENEEA. The V and J ends lost 5 bases and 4 bases, in that order; junction bases with no gene match: 4. CDR3 length: 15 amino acids. In DNA, the CDR3 is TGTGCCAGCAGCCCAAGGACAGGGGGCACCGGGGAGCTGTTTTTT. Residues: CASSPRTGGTGELFF.

The CDR3 region has the DNA TGCGCCAGCAGCTTAAGGGGCAGGAGCTATGGCTACACCTTC. It codes for CASSLRGRSYGYTF. The V gene is TRBV5-1, the J gene TRBJ1-2; D may be TRBD1 (5 bases). The CDR3 sequence is 14 residues long. The ends were cut back, 2 bases at V and 4 bases at J, with 12 bases in the middle. CDR1 and CDR2 from the germline V gene are SGHRS and YFSETQ. The entire variable domain, with the rest obtained from reference TRBV5-1 and TRBJ1-2, is as follows: KAGVTQTPRYLIKTRGQQVTLSCSPISGHRSVSWYQQTPGQGLQFLFEYFSETQRNKGNFPGRFSGRQFSNSRSEMNVSTLELGDSALYLCASSLRGRSYGYTFGSGTRLTVV.

The chain couples TRBV15 to TRBJ1-1; 7 nucleotides match TRBD1. V shed 0 bases, J shed 11 bases, and the junction held 6 bases outside the gene matches. The CDR3 runs to 13 residues. The germline V gene has CDR1 LNHNV and CDR2 YYDKDF (reference sequence). The CDR3 region is CATSRDLRGLAFF. CDR3 in DNA: TGTGCCACCAGCAGAGATCTGAGGGGGCTGGCTTTCTTT.

The V and J genes are TRBV7-2 and TRBJ2-7; a possible D gene is TRBD2 (5 bases). V gave up 4 bases and J gave up 5 bases, with 9 bases separating them. The CDR3 covers 12 residues. Per germline, CDR1 SGHTA and CDR2 FQGNSA. Here the CDR3 DNA reads TGTGCCAGCAGCTCCGGGGTGAACGAGCAGTACTTC. This codes for CASSSGVNEQYF.